These 19 T cell receptor beta chains were sequenced from one sample in a study of Graves' ophthalmopathy and Graves' hyperthyroidism. As the template, RNA transcripts were used to amplify TCR beta CDR3 regions. The first round was an RT-PCR with HTBI primers, and the second round was a multiplex PCR. TCRdb called the multiplex PCR reads again in MiXCR, with one record for every CDR3 protein. The profile shows 620,000 or so distinct CDR3 sequences, 22% of them singletons. Sequencing input: peripheral blood. The receptors were gathered from a woman aged 18-30 years with stable Graves' hyperthyroidism. Some clones in this sample may be carry-over from other donors' samples.

This clonotype occurred many times. The rearrangement uses TRBV20-1 and TRBJ1-5, with D possibly TRBD1 on 6 matching bases. Trimming removed 3 bases at V and 1 base at J, with 7 bases between. Germline V gene sequence: CDR1 DFQATT, CDR2 SNEGSKA (reference sequence). This CDR3 is 13 amino acids long. For the CDR3, the DNA is TGCAGTGCTAGGGGACACAGCAATCAGCCCCAGCATTTT. Protein product: CSARGHSNQPQHF.

This clonotype occurred many times. The chain uses TRBV6-1 and TRBJ2-7, with 8 nucleotides matching TRBD1. From germline, CDR1 is MNHNS and CDR2 SASEGT. Germline trimming cut 7 bases from V and 1 base from J; bases unmatched to any gene: 9. This CDR3 comprises 15 residues. The DNA of the CDR3 is TGTGCCAGCAAACAAGGACAGGGAGAATCCTACGAGCAGTACTTC. This encodes CASKQGQGESYEQYF.

The table lists this clonotype with many counts. V usage is TRBV12-3 or TRBV12-4 and J usage is TRBJ1-1, with a weak D call TRBD1 (6 bases). The CDR3 has 12 amino acids. Between the trimmed V and J ends, which lost 3 bases and 8 bases, there was a span of 10 bases. In nucleotides, the CDR3 is TGTGCCAGCAGTTTCGCACAGGGAGAAGCTTTCTTT. It encodes CASSFAQGEAFF.

This clonotype was picked up many times. The chain couples TRBV30 to TRBJ1-1; D unresolved. Per germline, CDR1 GTSNPN and CDR2 SVGIG (reference sequence). Between the trimmed V and J ends, which lost 3 bases and 0 bases, there was a span of 11 bases. The CDR3 is 14 residues long. The CDR3 region is CAWRSALMNTEAFF. The CDR3 DNA is TGTGCCTGGAGGAGTGCCCTTATGAACACTGAAGCTTTCTTT.

This clonotype was seen ten or more times. The chain is built from TRBV14 and TRBJ2-2, with a possible D match to TRBD1 (5 bases). The germline gives CDR1 SGHDN, CDR2 FVKESK. V lost 1 base and J 5 bases, leaving 14 bases between the germline ends. The CDR3 has 16 amino acids. CDR3 residues: CASSQAPLGRTGELFF. DNA of the CDR3: TGTGCCAGCAGCCAAGCCCCTCTGGGGCGGACCGGGGAGCTGTTTTTT.

The rearrangement links TRBV11-1 to TRBJ2-6; D ambiguous. Trimming removed 1 base from V and 0 bases from J, with 7 bases in between. This CDR3 is built from 16 residues. CDR1 and CDR2 (germline): SGHAT, FQDESV (reference sequence). CDR3 loop: CASSLVLSSGANVLTF. CDR3 in DNA: TGTGCCAGCAGCTTAGTTTTAAGCTCTGGGGCCAACGTCCTGACTTTC.

This clonotype was seen a few times. Just one base apart from a much larger clone, this may be a read error. The chain uses TRBV27 and TRBJ1-1; TRBD1 matches at 7 bases. In germline, CDR1 is MNHEY, CDR2 SMNVEV (reference sequence). The CDR3 sequence is 14 residues long. Trimming removed 10 bases from V and 8 bases from J; junction bases left unmatched: 16. CDR3 sequence reads: CAISPGTDVGEAFF. CDR3 sequence (DNA): TGTGCCATCAGCCCTGGGACAGACGTGGGGGAAGCTTTCTTT.

The rearrangement links TRBV28 to TRBJ2-7; 16 bases are shared with TRBD2. This CDR3 contains 17 residues. Germline CDR1 reads MDHEN; CDR2 reads SYDVKM. V lost 4 bases to trimming and J lost 3 bases; unmatched junction nucleotides: 6. As DNA, the CDR3 is TGTGCCAGCAGTTCGGGACTAGCGGGAGGGAAACTCTACGAGCAGTACTTC. Protein sequence: CASSSGLAGGKLYEQYF.

V gene TRBV5-1 combines with J gene TRBJ2-7, with no clear D. CDR3 length equals 16 residues. From germline, CDR1 is SGHRS and CDR2 YFSETQ. Trimming removed 0 bases from V and 0 bases from J, with 13 bases in between. The CDR3 DNA reads TGCGCCAGCAGCTTGGGTGGGGTCGGAGTCTCCTACGAGCAGTACTTC. Residues: CASSLGGVGVSYEQYF.

This clonotype was detected many times. The chain employs TRBV5-1 and TRBJ2-7; TRBD1 aligns across 7 bases. V trimming: 4 bases; J trimming: 1 base; junction bases outside the gene matches: 2. Germline V gene sequence: CDR1 SGHRS, CDR2 YFSETQ. This CDR3 is built from 13 residues. DNA for the CDR3: TGCGCCAGCAGCGGGGACAGTTCCTACGAGCAGTACTTC. This codes for CASSGDSSYEQYF.

This clonotype was observed many times. The chain joins TRBV6-2 or TRBV6-3 to TRBJ2-5; D remains unclear. Germline CDR1 MNHEY, CDR2 SVGEGT. V lost 2 bases and J 5 bases, leaving 9 bases between the germline ends. The CDR3 loop spans 13 amino acids. CDR3 sequence: CASSYAVRETQYF. The CDR3 bases are TGTGCCAGCAGTTACGCGGTGAGGGAGACCCAGTACTTC.

The rearrangement uses TRBV29-1 and TRBJ1-1; D unclear. The CDR3 length is 14 residues. Germline V gene lookup returns CDR1 SQVTM and CDR2 ANQGSEA. Deletions cut 0 bases from V and 6 bases from J, with 14 bases between. The CDR3 is CSVEDWSGLPEAFF. DNA of the CDR3: TGCAGCGTTGAAGATTGGTCCGGACTGCCTGAAGCTTTCTTT.

This clonotype was recorded at least ten times. The chain recombines TRBV11-2 with TRBJ2-4; unclear D gene. V lost 5 bases and J lost 8, with 16 bases in between. The CDR3 spans 14 residues. Germline lookup yields CDR1 SGHAT and CDR2 FQNNGV. CDR3 sequence: CASSLTTGPDIQYF. DNA of the CDR3: TGTGCCAGCAGCCTAACAACTGGACCAGACATTCAGTACTTC.

This clonotype was observed at least ten times. The gene calls are TRBV28 and TRBJ2-4; D assignment may be TRBD1 or TRBD2 (5 bases each). The CDR3 extends over 14 amino acids. V lost 5 bases and J 0 bases, leaving 8 bases between the germline ends. Germline CDR1 MDHEN, CDR2 SYDVKM. CDR3 in amino acids: CASSPGTAKNIQYF. The CDR3 DNA reads as TGTGCCAGCAGTCCGGGGACAGCCAAAAACATTCAGTACTTC.

This clonotype appeared a few times. The chain recombines TRBV20-1 with TRBJ2-2; a possible D gene is TRBD2 (5 bases). CDR1 is DFQATT, CDR2 SNEGSKA, per germline (reference sequence). The CDR3 has 14 amino acids. Trimming removed 5 bases at V and 7 bases at J, with 17 bases between. The DNA for the CDR3 is TGCAGTGCTCGCCCGCCGGGAATGAACGGGGAGCTGTTTTTT. This gives the protein CSARPPGMNGELFF.

Many counts were recorded for this clonotype. The gene calls are TRBV11-2 and TRBJ2-2; 8 nucleotides match TRBD2. The CDR3 sequence is 16 residues long. The germline V gene encodes CDR1 SGHAT and CDR2 FQNNGV. V shed 3 bases and J 5 bases; nucleotides not matched to a gene: 8. CDR3 protein: CASSFQSGRGTGELFF. CDR3 DNA: TGTGCCAGCAGCTTTCAAAGCGGGAGAGGGACCGGGGAGCTGTTTTTT. The whole variable domain, filled in from reference TRBV11-2 and TRBJ2-2, reads EAGVAQSPRYKIIEKRQSVAFWCNPISGHATLYWYQQILGQGPKLLIQFQNNGVVDDSQLPKDRFSAERLKGVDSTLKIQPAKLEDSAVYLCASSFQSGRGTGELFFGEGSRLTVL.

Details on this clonotype: One junction end disagrees with the germline gene, perhaps due to a read error. The chain carries TRBV30 and TRBJ1-1; D possibly corresponds to TRBD1 (5 bases). The germline V gene encodes CDR1 GTSNPN and CDR2 SVGIG (reference sequence). The CDR3 loop spans 13 amino acids. The DNA for the CDR3 is TGTGCCTGGAGCATGGGACCCAACACTGAAGCTTGCTTT. Amino acids: CAWSMGPNTEACF.

This clonotype was counted only a few times. The chain uses TRBV4-1 and TRBJ2-7; 9 bases agree with TRBD1. Germline CDR1 MGHRA, CDR2 YSYEKL. After removal of 4 bases from V and 4 bases from J, the junction contained 8 bases not matched to a gene. The CDR3 runs 15 residues. CDR3 coding DNA: TGCGCCAGCAGCCTCAGGTCCGGACAGGGGTACGAGCAGTACTTC. Translated, it gives CASSLRSGQGYEQYF.

This clonotype was detected ten times or more. This rearrangement joins TRBV12-3 or TRBV12-4 to TRBJ2-7; the match to TRBD2 covers 7 bases. The V segment lost 1 base and the J segment 7 bases; nucleotides outside the gene matches: 13. The CDR3 spans 16 residues. The CDR3 loop reads CASSLGLRLAGCEQYF. CDR3 DNA sequence: TGTGCCAGCAGTTTAGGGCTCCGACTAGCCGGGTGTGAGCAGTACTTC.